The source of this T cell receptor beta chain is a study of T-cell reconstitution after alpha-beta-depleted transplantation in children. The TCRbeta library was prepared with unique molecular identifiers. TCRdb reanalysed the PCR reads using MiXCR and keeps one entry per CDR3 protein. Of over 450,000 distinct CDR3 sequences in the sample, roughly a tenth were seen once. Germline-derived CDR1 and CDR2 are WSHSY and SAAADI. The CDR3 is 15 residues long. V was clipped by 6 bases and J by 2 bases; unmatched bases: 3. This clonotype was observed many times. What it binds is unknown. General study results and limits: Several hundred rapidly expanded clones from non-depleted graft cells reportedly supplied alpha-beta T cells about two months post-transplant.

Sequencing was performed on PBMCs, taken before TCRalphabeta/CD19-depleted stem cell transplant. The chain couples TRBV10-2 to TRBJ2-1; 11 nucleotides agree with TRBD2. The TCR sequence derives from a child aged 2 to 10 with inherited bone marrow failure, due to receive a stem cell transplant. The CDR3 loop reads CASRVAGGPYNEQFF. The CDR3 bases are TGCGCCAGCAGAGTAGCGGGAGGGCCCTACAATGAGCAGTTCTTC.